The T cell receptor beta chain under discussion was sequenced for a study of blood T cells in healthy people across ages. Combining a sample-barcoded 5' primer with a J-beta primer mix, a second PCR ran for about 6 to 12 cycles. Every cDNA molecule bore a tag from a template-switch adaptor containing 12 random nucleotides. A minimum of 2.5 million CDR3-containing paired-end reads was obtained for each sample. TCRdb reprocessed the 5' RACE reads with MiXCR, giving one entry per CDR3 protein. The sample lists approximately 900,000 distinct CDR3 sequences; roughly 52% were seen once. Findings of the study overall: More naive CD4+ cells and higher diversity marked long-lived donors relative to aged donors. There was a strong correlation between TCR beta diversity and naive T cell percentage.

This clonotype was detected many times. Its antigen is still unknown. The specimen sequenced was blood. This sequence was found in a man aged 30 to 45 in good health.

The CDR3 DNA reads TGTGCCAGCAGCTTACGGGACAGGGTTACCGGTGGCTACACCTTC. Translated: CASSLRDRVTGGYTF. V gene TRBV12-3 or TRBV12-4 combines with J gene TRBJ1-2, with 9 bases lining up with TRBD1. CDR3 size: 15 residues. J lost 7 bases, V lost 6 bases, and 12 bases had no gene match.